The rows below give T cell receptor beta chains drawn from one sample of a study of beta chain features in type 1 diabetes. Produced via immunoSEQ multiplex PCR; TCRdb's table is partial and in-frame only. The data show about 160,000 clones, with approximately 10% seen just once and approximately 0.5% held by the top ten. Sequenced: central memory CD4+ T cells from blood. These receptors all come from a man aged 30-40 years with type 1 diabetes. The CDR3 runs from the conserved cysteine through the conserved F or W. The order of the fields is V gene, CDR3 length, clone size, CDR3 protein. Not all rows give a size; the values are once, few, many and, for expanded clones, a class.

V gene: TRBV7-3; CDR3 length: 15; clone size: -; CDR3 protein: CASSLTRDLHTEAFF
V gene: TRBV27; CDR3 length: 14; clone size: few; CDR3 protein: CASSSVGRDYEQYF
V gene: TRBV29-1; CDR3 length: 13; clone size: -; CDR3 protein: CSVEGGGTDTQYF
V gene: TRBV7-8; CDR3 length: 15; clone size: few; CDR3 protein: CASSPGLADYNEQFF
V gene: TRBV18; CDR3 length: 16; clone size: -; CDR3 protein: CASSPVGQGAKNIQYF
V gene: TRBV29-1; CDR3 length: 13; clone size: few; CDR3 protein: CSANRVVDTEAFF
V gene: TRBV7-9; CDR3 length: 17; clone size: -; CDR3 protein: CASSPKTSGRVRDEQFF
V gene: TRBV4-2; CDR3 length: 14; clone size: -; CDR3 protein: CASSRGQGDYEQYF
V gene: TRBV28; CDR3 length: 15; clone size: many; CDR3 protein: CASSLRTSGPYEQYF
V gene: TRBV9; CDR3 length: 15; clone size: -; CDR3 protein: CASSAAGTSGYEQYF
V gene: TRBV28; CDR3 length: 14; clone size: -; CDR3 protein: CASSLFTSGIEQYF
V gene: TRBV5-1; CDR3 length: 18; clone size: few; CDR3 protein: CASSLGLDSKGGQETQYF
V gene: TRBV7-2; CDR3 length: 13; clone size: -; CDR3 protein: CASSLAVGPEQFF
V gene: TRBV18; CDR3 length: 13; clone size: -; CDR3 protein: CASSRPGETGYTF
V gene: TRBV7-3; CDR3 length: 15; clone size: -; CDR3 protein: CASSEGLVGTDTQYF
V gene: TRBV19; CDR3 length: 16; clone size: few; CDR3 protein: CASSSTGPYSNQPQHF
V gene: TRBV9; CDR3 length: 16; clone size: -; CDR3 protein: CASSVGPRSSYNEQFF
V gene: TRBV29-1; CDR3 length: 14; clone size: few; CDR3 protein: CSVGSGSPTDTQYF
V gene: TRBV21-1; CDR3 length: 17; clone size: few; CDR3 protein: CASSKADSSRQGDPQYF
V gene: TRBV7-2; CDR3 length: 19; clone size: few; CDR3 protein: CASSPPGYLPSGSTDTQYF
V gene: TRBV5-1; CDR3 length: 13; clone size: -; CDR3 protein: CASRRDSYNEQFF
V gene: TRBV2; CDR3 length: 13; clone size: -; CDR3 protein: CASRGTGIYEQYF
V gene: TRBV4-2; CDR3 length: 14; clone size: few; CDR3 protein: CASSQGGGEETQYF
V gene: TRBV10-3; CDR3 length: 13; clone size: few; CDR3 protein: CASSDPNRDTQYF
V gene: TRBV7-3; CDR3 length: 13; clone size: few; CDR3 protein: CASSLYRDNEQFF
V gene: TRBV2; CDR3 length: 13; clone size: few; CDR3 protein: CASNRDMTGELFF
V gene: TRBV28; CDR3 length: 12; clone size: -; CDR3 protein: CASSPPVTEAFF
V gene: TRBV7-2; CDR3 length: 15; clone size: -; CDR3 protein: CASSFLAASTDTQYF
V gene: TRBV27; CDR3 length: 18; clone size: -; CDR3 protein: CASSSGLGVKVTTGELFF
V gene: TRBV4-3; CDR3 length: 18; clone size: -; CDR3 protein: CASSQDPLRTGGFYEQYF
V gene: TRBV2; CDR3 length: 12; clone size: -; CDR3 protein: CASTRENEKLFF
V gene: TRBV5-1; CDR3 length: 16; clone size: few; CDR3 protein: CASRPDSPAISYEQYF
V gene: TRBV9; CDR3 length: 16; clone size: -; CDR3 protein: CASSKDPGGSTYEQYF
V gene: TRBV9; CDR3 length: 14; clone size: -; CDR3 protein: CASSVGQGTDTQYF
V gene: TRBV4-3; CDR3 length: 16; clone size: few; CDR3 protein: CASSQDPTSRSGEQFF
V gene: TRBV30; CDR3 length: 13; clone size: -; CDR3 protein: CAWSVNEGQPQHF
V gene: TRBV5-1; CDR3 length: 13; clone size: few; CDR3 protein: CASSLRGSDTQYF
V gene: TRBV28; CDR3 length: 14; clone size: -; CDR3 protein: CASRATGGPYEQYF
V gene: TRBV4-2; CDR3 length: 19; clone size: few; CDR3 protein: CASSLLGTSGRVSTDTQYF
V gene: TRBV5-4; CDR3 length: 16; clone size: -; CDR3 protein: CASSATSGIGQETQYF
V gene: TRBV30; CDR3 length: 14; clone size: -; CDR3 protein: CAWEGAPATDTQYF
V gene: TRBV27; CDR3 length: 14; clone size: few; CDR3 protein: CASSLSRYQETQYF
V gene: TRBV4-3; CDR3 length: 16; clone size: many; CDR3 protein: CASSQDHISSGNTIYF
V gene: TRBV15; CDR3 length: 17; clone size: -; CDR3 protein: CATSRGGSSGVSETQYF
V gene: TRBV7-2; CDR3 length: 14; clone size: few; CDR3 protein: CASSFTLADNEQFF
V gene: TRBV5-1; CDR3 length: 13; clone size: few; CDR3 protein: CASSPGSTTEAFF
V gene: TRBV6-5; CDR3 length: 15; clone size: few; CDR3 protein: CASSYNRLMNTEAFF
V gene: TRBV20-1; CDR3 length: 11; clone size: -; CDR3 protein: CSAGTGGGYTF
V gene: TRBV28; CDR3 length: 17; clone size: -; CDR3 protein: CASCDGGTAGVDYGYTF
V gene: TRBV5-4; CDR3 length: 15; clone size: -; CDR3 protein: CASSLSQGTLDEQYF
V gene: TRBV4-2; CDR3 length: 15; clone size: -; CDR3 protein: CASSLGSINTGELFF
V gene: TRBV9; CDR3 length: 17; clone size: -; CDR3 protein: CASSASRDRGSYYGYTF
V gene: TRBV7-2; CDR3 length: 12; clone size: few; CDR3 protein: CASSPRTYEQYF
V gene: TRBV7-2; CDR3 length: 13; clone size: few; CDR3 protein: CASSLSRHNEQYF